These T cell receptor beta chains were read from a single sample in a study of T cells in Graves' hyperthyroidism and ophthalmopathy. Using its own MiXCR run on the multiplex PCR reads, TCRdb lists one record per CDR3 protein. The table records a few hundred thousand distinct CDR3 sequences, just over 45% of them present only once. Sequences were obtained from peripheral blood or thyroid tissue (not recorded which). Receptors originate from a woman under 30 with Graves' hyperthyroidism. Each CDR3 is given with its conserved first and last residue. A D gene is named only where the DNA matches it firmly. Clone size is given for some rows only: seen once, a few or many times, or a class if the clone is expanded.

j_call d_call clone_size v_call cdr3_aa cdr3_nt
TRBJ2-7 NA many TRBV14 CASSQGTHPGAEQYF TGTGCCAGCAGCCAAGGAACCCACCCAGGTGCCGAGCAGTACTTC
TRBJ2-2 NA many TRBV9 CASSPTLSVITGELFF TGTGCCAGCAGCCCAACCCTGAGCGTGATCACCGGGGAGCTGTTTTTT
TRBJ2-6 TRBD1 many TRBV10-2 CASSPLGTGLSGANVLTF TGCGCCAGCAGCCCCTTGGGGACAGGGCTTTCTGGGGCCAACGTCCTGACTTTC
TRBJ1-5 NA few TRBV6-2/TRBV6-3 CASSSGGGQPQHF TGTGCCAGCAGTTCCGGGGGTGGTCAGCCCCAGCATTTT
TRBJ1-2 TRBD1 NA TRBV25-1 CASSASLTGDLYGYTF TGTGCCAGCAGTGCTAGCCTAACAGGGGATCTTTATGGCTACACCTTC
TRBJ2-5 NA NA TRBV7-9 CASSLVGRAETQYF TGTGCCAGCAGCTTGGTAGGGAGAGCGGAGACCCAGTACTTC
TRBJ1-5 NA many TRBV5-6 CASSSLSQPQHF TGTGCCAGCAGCTCCCTATCCCAGCCCCAGCATTTT
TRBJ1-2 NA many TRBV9 CASSVWRGSGGYTF TGTGCCAGCAGCGTCTGGAGGGGCTCGGGTGGCTACACCTTC
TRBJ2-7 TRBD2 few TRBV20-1 CSAGVIAGGNSYEQYF TGCAGTGCCGGCGTCATAGCGGGTGGCAACTCCTACGAGCAGTACTTC
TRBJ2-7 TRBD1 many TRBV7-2 CASRTPPGTGNSYEQYF TGTGCCAGCAGAACTCCCCCCGGGACAGGGAATTCCTACGAGCAGTACTTC
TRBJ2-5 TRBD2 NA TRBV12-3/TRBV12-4 CASTDSGGLETQYF TGTGCCAGCACCGATAGCGGGGGTTTAGAGACCCAGTACTTC
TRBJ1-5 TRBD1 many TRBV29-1 CSVADRNNQPQHF TGCAGCGTTGCGGACAGGAACAATCAGCCCCAGCATTTT
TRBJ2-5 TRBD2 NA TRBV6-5 CASSDGGRLIGETQYF TGTGCCAGCAGTGACGGCGGGAGGTTAATCGGGGAGACCCAGTACTTC
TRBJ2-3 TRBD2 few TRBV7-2 CASSPAGAAFDTQYF TGTGCCAGCAGCCCGGCGGGAGCGGCCTTTGATACGCAGTATTTT
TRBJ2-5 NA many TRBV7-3 CASSPLGTSLFQETQYF TGTGCCAGCAGCCCACTGGGGACAAGCCTATTCCAAGAGACCCAGTACTTC
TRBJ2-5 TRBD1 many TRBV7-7 CASSAGTEETQYF TGTGCCAGCAGCGCCGGGACAGAAGAGACCCAGTACTTC
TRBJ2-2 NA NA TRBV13 CASSRSGRDF TGTGCCAGCAGCCGATCTGGCAGGGACTTT
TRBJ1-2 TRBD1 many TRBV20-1 CSASAQDRGDYGYTF TGCAGTGCTAGCGCCCAAGACAGGGGTGACTATGGCTACACCTTC
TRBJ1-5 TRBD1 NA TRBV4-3 CASSQGALRTGGRRGNQPQHF TGCGCCAGCAGCCAAGGTGCTCTTAGGACAGGGGGTAGAAGAGGGAATCAGCCCCAGCATTTT
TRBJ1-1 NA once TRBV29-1 CSVAEQGSEAFF TGCAGCGTAGCAGAGCAGGGAAGTGAAGCTTTCTTT
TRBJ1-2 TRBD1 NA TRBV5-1 CASSLGDRGLYGYTF TGCGCCAGCAGCTTGGGAGACAGGGGGCTCTATGGCTACACCTTC
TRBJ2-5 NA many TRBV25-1 CASSEYGEFQETQYF TGTGCCAGCAGTGAATATGGGGAGTTCCAAGAGACCCAGTACTTC
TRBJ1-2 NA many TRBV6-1 CASSEVDRSGYGYTF TGTGCCAGCAGTGAAGTTGACAGATCGGGGTATGGCTACACCTTC
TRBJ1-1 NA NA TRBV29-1 CSSDGWNTEAFF TGCAGTTCTGACGGCTGGAACACTGAAGCTTTCTTT
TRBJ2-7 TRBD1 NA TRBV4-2 CASSQARGTGEGEQYF TGTGCCAGCAGCCAAGCCAGGGGGACAGGGGAGGGCGAGCAGTACTTC
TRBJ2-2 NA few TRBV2 CASSDRLGVAGELFF TGTGCCAGCAGTGACAGACTAGGGGTTGCCGGGGAGCTGTTTTTT
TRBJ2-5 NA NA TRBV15 CATGHETQYF TGTGCCACGGGGCACGAGACCCAGTACTTC
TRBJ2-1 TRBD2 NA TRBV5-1 CASSFLAGGPGNEQFF TGCGCCAGCAGCTTCCTAGCGGGAGGGCCAGGCAATGAGCAGTTCTTC
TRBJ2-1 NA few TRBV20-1 CSALGLLNEQFF TGCAGTGCCCTTGGGCTACTCAATGAGCAGTTCTTC
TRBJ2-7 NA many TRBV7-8 CASSSGVETYEQYF TGTGCCAGCAGCTCAGGGGTGGAGACCTACGAGCAGTACTTC
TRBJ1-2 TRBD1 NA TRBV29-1 CSVVDRGYGYTF TGCAGCGTTGTTGACAGGGGTTATGGCTACACCTTC
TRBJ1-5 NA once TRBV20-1 CSASLAGARETQHF TGCAGTGCTAGTCTAGCGGGAGCCCGTGAGACCCAGCATTTT
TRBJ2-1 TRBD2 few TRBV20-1 CSAPYTSGEQFF TGCAGTGCTCCCTACACTAGCGGAGAGCAGTTCTTC
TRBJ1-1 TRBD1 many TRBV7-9 CAGVEDRGFYTEAFF TGTGCCGGGGTCGAAGACAGGGGCTTTTACACTGAAGCTTTCTTT
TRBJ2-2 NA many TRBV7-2 CASSLALGLRELFF TGTGCCAGCAGCTTAGCCTTGGGGCTCCGGGAGCTGTTTTTT
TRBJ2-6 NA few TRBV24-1 CATSSPGAGANVLTF TGTGCCACCAGCTCACCAGGGGCCGGGGCCAACGTCCTGACTTTC
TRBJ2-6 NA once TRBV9 CASSVEDLTF TGTGCCAGCAGCGTAGAGGACCTGACTTTC
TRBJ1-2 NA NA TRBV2 CASYRVYGYTF TGTGCCAGCTACAGGGTATATGGCTACACCTTC
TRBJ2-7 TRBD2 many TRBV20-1 CSARDNLAGTASGEQYF TGCAGTGCTAGAGATAACCTAGCGGGAACGGCAAGTGGGGAGCAGTACTTC
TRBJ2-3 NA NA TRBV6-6 CASSQGLSTDTQYF TGTGCCAGCAGTCAGGGGCTTAGCACAGATACGCAGTATTTT
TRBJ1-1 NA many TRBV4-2 CASSQDLRTRAGAFF TGTGCCAGCAGCCAAGATCTCCGGACTCGTGCGGGGGCTTTCTTT
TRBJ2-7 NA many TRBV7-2 CASSLGHGYEQYF TGTGCCAGCAGCTTAGGGCACGGATACGAGCAGTACTTC
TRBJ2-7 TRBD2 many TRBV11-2 CASSSISGGPYEQYF TGTGCCAGCAGCTCCATCTCGGGAGGGCCTTACGAGCAGTACTTC
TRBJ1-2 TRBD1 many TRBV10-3 CAISEDQGVSDYGYTF TGTGCCATCAGTGAGGACCAGGGGGTTAGCGACTATGGCTACACCTTC
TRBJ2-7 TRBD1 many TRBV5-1 CASSLAPGQDYEQYF TGCGCCAGCAGCTTGGCCCCGGGACAGGACTACGAGCAGTACTTC
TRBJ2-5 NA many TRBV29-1 CSASVRAQETQYF TGCAGCGCGTCGGTGCGGGCTCAAGAGACCCAGTACTTC
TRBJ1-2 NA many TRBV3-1 CASSLPGHARGTF TGTGCCAGCAGCCTCCCGGGACACGCTAGAGGCACCTTC
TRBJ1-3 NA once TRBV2 CASSEDGLPGNTIYF TGTGCCAGCAGTGAAGATGGGTTGCCTGGAAACACCATATATTTT
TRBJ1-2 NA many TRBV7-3 CASSSTDGPLGHGYTF TGTGCCAGCAGCTCCACCGACGGACCCTTGGGTCATGGCTACACCTTC
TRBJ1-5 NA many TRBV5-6 CASSFGGRGNQPQHF TGTGCCAGCAGCTTCGGCGGGCGAGGCAATCAGCCCCAGCATTTT
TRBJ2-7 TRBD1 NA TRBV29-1 CSVSQGAGEQYF TGCAGCGTGTCTCAGGGGGCCGGGGAGCAGTACTTC
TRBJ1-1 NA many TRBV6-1 CASSEAGTDTEAFF TGTGCCAGCAGTGAAGCTGGCACTGACACTGAAGCTTTCTTT
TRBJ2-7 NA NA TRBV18 CASSPRDNHEQYF TGTGCCAGCTCACCACGGGACAACCACGAGCAGTACTTC
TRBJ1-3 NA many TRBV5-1 CASSFSGDPGNTIYF TGCGCCAGCAGCTTTTCCGGCGATCCCGGAAACACCATATATTTT
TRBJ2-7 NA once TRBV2 CACSATRTGSPIEQYF TGTGCCTGCAGTGCTACGCGAACTGGAAGCCCCATCGAGCAGTACTTC
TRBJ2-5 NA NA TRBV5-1 CASSLEETYEQYFGPGTQYF NA
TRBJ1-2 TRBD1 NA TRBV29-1 CSVEDEDRVYGYTF TGCAGCGTTGAAGATGAGGACAGGGTCTATGGCTACACCTTC
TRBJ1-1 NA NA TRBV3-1 CASSHGAGNTEAFF TGTGCCAGCAGCCATGGAGCGGGGAACACTGAAGCTTTCTTT
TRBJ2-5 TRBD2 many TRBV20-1 CSASGLARQETQYF TGCAGTGCGTCGGGACTAGCGCGTCAAGAGACCCAGTACTTC
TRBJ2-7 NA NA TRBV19 CARRDDYEQYF TGTGCTAGACGGGACGACTACGAGCAGTACTTC